This T cell receptor beta chain appears in the sequencing data of a study of regulatory T cells in long-lasting Graves disease. This clonotype was seen many times. The antigen is undetermined. Study conclusions and caveats: TRBV28, TRBJ1-2 and TRBJ2-5 were segments that persistent disease favored. Among persistent patients, a larger number of public clonotypes were shared (approximately 2,900) than among newly diagnosed patients (under 1,000).

V lost 0 bases to trimming and J lost 2 bases; unmatched junction nucleotides: 2. The length of the CDR3 is 14 residues. Germline assignment: CDR1 SGDLS and CDR2 YYNGEE. Both iRepertoire HTBI primers and Arm-PCR of CDR3 regions were used to build the TCR beta libraries. TCRdb re-derived calls from the multiplex PCR reads in MiXCR, one entry per CDR3 protein. The repertoire holds approximately 270,000 distinct CDR3 sequences, with approximately 18% as singletons. Stated time point: newly diagnosed GD, antithyroid drugs for less than 3 months. After RNA was extracted from PBMCs, the TCR library was made from it. In addition, the sample was reused for a study of T cells in Graves' hyperthyroidism and ophthalmopathy. From that study: Uncontrolled infection, other autoimmune disease, pregnancy or lactation led to exclusion.

The chain combines TRBV9 with TRBJ2-7; TRBD2 matches at 7 bases. This specimen was peripheral blood mononuclear cells (PBMCs), taken at new diagnosis, from a patient treated with antithyroid drugs. This TCR came from a woman aged 25 to 39 with Graves disease. This CDR3 reads CASSVGGSAYEQYF. As DNA, the CDR3 is TGTGCCAGCAGCGTAGGCGGGAGTGCCTACGAGCAGTACTTC.